A single sample gave rise to the 7 T cell receptor beta chains below, sequenced in a study of T cell changes during pregnancy in multiple sclerosis. Here immunoSEQ multiplex PCR was the method, and the copy in TCRdb shows in-frame clones only, minus some. The table lists roughly 25,000 clones, 88% of them singletons. The source material was CD4+ T cells from peripheral blood mononuclear cells, sampled in the first trimester of pregnancy. The receptors derive from a female donor in good health, enrolled as a control in a pregnancy study.

The genes are TRBV19 and TRBJ1-2; 11 bases fit TRBD1. With 7 bases clipped from V and 4 bases from J, the junction kept 11 bases outside the gene matches. Germline lookup yields CDR1 LNHDA and CDR2 SQIVND (reference sequence). The CDR3 totals 16 residues. This chain's CDR3 is CASTKVPGTGGYGYTF. CDR3 DNA: TGTGCCAGTACCAAGGTCCCCGGGACAGGGGGCTATGGCTACACCTTC.

The V and J genes are TRBV11-1 and TRBJ2-1; 10 bases align to TRBD1. With 3 bases clipped from V and 9 bases from J, the junction kept 5 bases outside the gene matches. This CDR3 comprises 14 residues. Germline loops: CDR1 SGHAT, CDR2 FQDESV (reference sequence). The CDR3 nucleotides are TGTGCCAGCAGCTTTGGACAGGGGGTCGGTGAGCAGTTCTTC. The encoded protein is CASSFGQGVGEQFF.

DNA for the CDR3: TGTGCCAGCAGCCTAACAGGGTGGAACACTGAAGCTTTCTTT. Its translation is CASSLTGWNTEAFF. The genes are TRBV5-4 and TRBJ1-1; tentatively, D is TRBD1 (6 bases). The V end lost 4 bases, the J end lost 1 base, and 11 bases lay between the germline ends. Germline V gene data show CDR1 as SGHNT and CDR2 as YYREEE (reference sequence). This CDR3 has 14 residues.

This clone was observed a single time. This rearrangement joins TRBV7-9 to TRBJ1-3, with D tentatively TRBD1 (5 bases). The V end lost 8 bases, the J end lost 2 bases, and 19 bases lay between the germline ends. The CDR3 extends over 16 amino acids. The germline gives CDR1 SEHNR, CDR2 FQNEAQ (reference sequence). The CDR3 DNA sequence: TGTGCCAGCCTCGAACTTGGCAGGGAAGCTGGAAACACCATATATTTT. This gives the protein CASLELGREAGNTIYF.

The rearrangement uses TRBV7-2 and TRBJ2-2, with TRBD2 as a possible D gene (7 bases). The germline V gene has CDR1 SGHTA and CDR2 FQGNSA. CDR3 length: 15 amino acids. Deletions cut 2 bases from V and 5 bases from J, with 12 bases between. The CDR3 bases are TGTGCCAGCAGCTTAAAGGGAGGGGGGACCGGGGAGCTGTTTTTT. It yields the protein CASSLKGGGTGELFF.

Written as DNA, the CDR3 is TGTGCCAGCAGCCCGTTCCCCGGCGGGAATGGCAATGAGCAGTTCTTC. Translation gives CASSPFPGGNGNEQFF. The rearrangement joins TRBV9 to TRBJ2-1, with a possible D match to TRBD2 (6 bases). The CDR3 covers 16 residues. The germline V and J ends were trimmed by 4 bases and 6 bases, with 20 bases remaining between them. Looked up from germline, CDR1 is SGDLS and CDR2 is YYNGEE.

This chain connects TRBV5-4 to TRBJ2-7; 13 nucleotides agree with TRBD2. Germline-derived CDR1 and CDR2 are SGHNT and YYREEE (reference sequence). Trimming cost V 4 bases and J 7 bases; bases outside gene matches: 11. The CDR3 consists of 16 residues. Here the CDR3 DNA reads TGTGCCAGCAGCGGACACCGGGGACTAGCGGGGCGGGAGCAGTACTTC. Translating gives CASSGHRGLAGREQYF.